This T cell receptor (beta chain) was sequenced for a study of blood T cell repertoires in COVID-19. Background on the study: Sites across the United States, Italy and Spain contributed samples from acute and convalescent COVID-19.

Repertoires were generated with immunoSEQ multiplex PCR, while TCRdb's copy carries only in-frame clones and drops some. The sample has 200,000 to 300,000 clones, roughly 88% seen once. After removal of 8 bases from V and 5 bases from J, the junction contained 6 bases not matched to a gene. Germline V gene data show CDR1 as SNHLY and CDR2 as FYNNEI. The CDR3 sequence is 13 residues long. The TCR sequence derives from a woman aged 40 to 55 with acute COVID-19. The sample consisted of PBMCs or T cells enriched from blood (not recorded which). The chain combines TRBV2 with TRBJ2-5; TRBD1 matches 9 bases. The CDR3 loop reads CASLRQGVETQYF. CDR3 DNA sequence: TGTGCCAGCCTTCGACAGGGGGTTGAGACCCAGTACTTC.